This T cell receptor (beta chain) derives from a study of OX40 agonist ivuxolimab in advanced cancers. TCRdb keeps only in-frame clones here, not all; method: immunoSEQ multiplex PCR. The sample consists of about 110,000 clones, roughly nine tenths of them appearing once. V was clipped by 7 bases and J by 1 base, with 4 bases between them. CDR3 length: 11 residues. CDR1 and CDR2 from the germline V gene are ENHRY and SYGVKD. The chain recombines TRBV10-3 with TRBJ1-1; D not resolved. The source was CD4+ or CD8+ T cells sorted from blood, collected in a trial of the OX40 agonist ivuxolimab. This receptor was identified in an adult with an advanced solid tumor such as melanoma, head and neck, liver or kidney cancer. CDR3 in DNA: TGTGCCATCAAGTCGAACACTGAAGCTTTCTTT. This gives the protein CAIKSNTEAFF.